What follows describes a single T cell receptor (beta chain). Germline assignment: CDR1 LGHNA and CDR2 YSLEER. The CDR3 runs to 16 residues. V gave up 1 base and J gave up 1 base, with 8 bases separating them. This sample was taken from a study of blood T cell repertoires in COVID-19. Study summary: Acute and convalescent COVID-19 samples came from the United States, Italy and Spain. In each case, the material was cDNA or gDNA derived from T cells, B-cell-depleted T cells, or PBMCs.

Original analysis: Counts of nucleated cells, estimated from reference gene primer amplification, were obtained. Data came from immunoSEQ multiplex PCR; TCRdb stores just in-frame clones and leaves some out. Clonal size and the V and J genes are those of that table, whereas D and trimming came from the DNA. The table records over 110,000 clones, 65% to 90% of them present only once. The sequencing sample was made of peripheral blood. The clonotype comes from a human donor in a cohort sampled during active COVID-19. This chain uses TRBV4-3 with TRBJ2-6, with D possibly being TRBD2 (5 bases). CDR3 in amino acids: CASSQGTGSGANVLTF. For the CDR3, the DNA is TGCGCCAGCAGCCAAGGGACGGGGTCTGGGGCCAACGTCCTGACTTTC.